This TCR beta chain was sequenced during a study of metastatic and nonmetastatic thyroid tumors. Only one count was recorded for this clone. One end of the junction does not line up with germline, which may come from a read error. No patient had received any treatment before thyroid surgery. CDR1 and CDR2 (germline): DFQATT, SNEGSKA (reference sequence). There are 15 residues in the CDR3. TCRdb re-clonotyped the PCR reads through MiXCR. The table has 70,000 or so clones, 14% seen once. The TCR comes from a male donor with papillary thyroid cancer or a benign thyroid nodule (not recorded which). Some clones in this sample may be carry-over from other donors' samples. Sequencing input: blood. This sequence joins TRBV20-1 and TRBJ2-1, with 13 bases that match TRBD2. CDR3 in DNA: TGTAGTGCTAAGTCTACGGGACTAGCGGGAATTGAGCAGTTCTTC. This encodes CSAKSTGLAGIEQFF.